This T cell receptor (beta chain) was sequenced during a study of beta chain features in type 1 diabetes. Study context: Examination of sorted cells across all samples involved around 100,000,000 cells.

Each donor gave one heparinised blood draw averaging around 0.12 L. Purity (above 95%) was reached by all sorted populations. Study findings and constraints: Within each of all four CD4+ subsets, Type 1 diabetes patients had TCRB CDR3s that were moderately but significantly shorter. Individuals with type 1 diabetes displayed fewer insertions and more deletions at VDJ junctions.

Sequenced material consisted of expressed TCRB transcripts (all of the isolated RNA was reverse transcribed). Sequencing was performed with immunoSEQ multiplex PCR; in TCRdb, only in-frame clones are kept and a portion is missing. The sample has 600,000 or so clones, around 11% seen once. V lost 4 bases and J lost 4, with 13 bases in between. Per germline, CDR1 ENHRY and CDR2 SYGVKD. The CDR3 runs 14 residues. A word on this clone: Antigen specificity is unknown.

The sample was naive CD4+ T cells from blood. The chain joins TRBV10-3 to TRBJ1-2; D remains ambiguous. The source of this sequence is a man aged 25 to 45 with type 1 diabetes. The CDR3 loop reads CAISVKSEVYGYTF. The DNA of the CDR3 is TGTGCCATCAGTGTTAAGTCGGAAGTCTATGGCTACACCTTC.